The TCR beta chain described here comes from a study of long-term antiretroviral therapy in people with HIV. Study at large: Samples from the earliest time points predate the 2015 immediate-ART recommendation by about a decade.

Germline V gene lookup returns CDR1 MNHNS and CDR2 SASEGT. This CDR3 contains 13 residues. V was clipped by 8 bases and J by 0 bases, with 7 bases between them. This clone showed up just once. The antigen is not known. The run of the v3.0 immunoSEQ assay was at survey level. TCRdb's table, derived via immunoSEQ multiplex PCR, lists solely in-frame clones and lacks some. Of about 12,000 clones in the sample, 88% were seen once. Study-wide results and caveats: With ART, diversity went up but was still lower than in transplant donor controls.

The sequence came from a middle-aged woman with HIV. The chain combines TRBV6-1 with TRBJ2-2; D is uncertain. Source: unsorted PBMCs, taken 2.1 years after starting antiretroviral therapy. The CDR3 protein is CASARSNTGELFF. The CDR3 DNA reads TGTGCCAGCGCGAGGTCGAACACCGGGGAGCTGTTTTTT.